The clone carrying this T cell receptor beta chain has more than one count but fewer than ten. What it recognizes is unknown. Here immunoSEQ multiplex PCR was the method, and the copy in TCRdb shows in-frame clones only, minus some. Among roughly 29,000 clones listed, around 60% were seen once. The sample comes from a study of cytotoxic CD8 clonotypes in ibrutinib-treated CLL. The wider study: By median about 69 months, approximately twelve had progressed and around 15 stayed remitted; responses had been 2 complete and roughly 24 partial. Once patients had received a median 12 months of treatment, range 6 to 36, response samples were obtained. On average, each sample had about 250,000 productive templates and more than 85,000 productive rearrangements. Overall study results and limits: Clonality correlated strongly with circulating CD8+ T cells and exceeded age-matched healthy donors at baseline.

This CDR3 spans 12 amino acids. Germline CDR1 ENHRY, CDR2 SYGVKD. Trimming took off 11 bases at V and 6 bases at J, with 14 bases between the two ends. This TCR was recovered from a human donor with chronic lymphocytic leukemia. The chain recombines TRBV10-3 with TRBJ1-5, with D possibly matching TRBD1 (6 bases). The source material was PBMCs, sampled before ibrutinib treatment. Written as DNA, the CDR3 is TGTGCCTCACGGGGGGCCGGTCAGCCCCAGCATTTT. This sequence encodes CASRGAGQPQHF.